A selection of T cell receptor beta chains follows, all from one sample in a study of T-cell memory formation after mild COVID-19. TCRdb fed the 5' RACE reads into MiXCR, producing one record per CDR3 protein. Of around 340,000 distinct CDR3 sequences detected, 10% to 15% appear once; the ten largest clones hold about 22%. Sequencing was carried out using PBMCs or a T cell subset sorted from them (not recorded which). The origin of the receptors is a man younger than 30 who had mild COVID-19 (a few samples of this study predate the infection). Cell type and time point are not known. Both conserved end residues are part of each CDR3. D genes are given only for firm matches. A clone size is listed for some rows: how often the clone was seen (once, few, many), or a class if it is expanded.

D	V	J	size	DNA	CDR3
.	TRBV4-3	TRBJ2-3	many	TGCGCCAGCAGCCAAGATCCACCCGGCGGGGGCACAGATACGCAGTATTTT	CASSQDPPGGGTDTQYF
TRBD2	TRBV4-1	TRBJ2-7	few	TGCGCCAGCAGCCAAGGCGGGGGGGCTTACGAGCAGTACTTC	CASSQGGGAYEQYF
TRBD2	TRBV18	TRBJ2-1	few	TGTGCCAGCTCACCGACCCTAGCGGGGCTCAATGAGCAGTTCTTC	CASSPTLAGLNEQFF
.	TRBV27	TRBJ2-7	many	TGTGCCAGCAGTTTAGGACCCACAGGCTACTACGAGCAGTACTTC	CASSLGPTGYYEQYF
.	TRBV7-6	TRBJ2-1	.	TGTGCCAGCAGCTTACGAAGGGCTGATGTGCAGTTCTTC	CASSLRRADVQFF
.	TRBV7-2	TRBJ1-3	.	TGTGCCAGCAGCTCCCGTCGCAGTCGGGGGGCGGGAAACACCATATATTTT	CASSSRRSRGAGNTIYF
.	TRBV6-1	TRBJ1-4	.	TGTGCCAGCAGTGAAGACAGCTCAACTAATGAAAAACTGTTTTTT	CASSEDSSTNEKLFF
.	TRBV5-4	TRBJ2-5	few	TGTGCCAGCAGCTTGGCAGGGGTTGAGACCCAGTACTTC	CASSLAGVETQYF
.	TRBV6-4	TRBJ2-1	.	TGTGCCAGCAGCACGGACTCTTACAATGAGCAGTTCTTC	CASSTDSYNEQFF
TRBD1	TRBV5-1	TRBJ2-1	many	TGCGCCAGCAGCCCGGGACAGAGTTACAATGAGCAGTTCTTC	CASSPGQSYNEQFF
TRBD1	TRBV7-2	TRBJ1-1	.	TGTGCCAGCAGGCAAACAGGGGGCACTGAAGCTTTCTTT	CASRQTGGTEAFF
TRBD1	TRBV5-6	TRBJ2-2	many	TGTGCCAGCAGCTGGGACAGGGGGCGCACCGGGGAGCTGTTTTTT	CASSWDRGRTGELFF
.	TRBV20-1	TRBJ1-2	.	TGCAGTGCTAGAGGGGGGGGCAGTTATGGCTACACCTTC	CSARGGGSYGYTF
.	TRBV27	TRBJ2-5	.	TGTGCCAGCAGTTTACAGGGGCAGAGAGAGACCCAGTACTTC	CASSLQGQRETQYF
.	TRBV5-4	TRBJ2-2	many	TGTGCCAGCAGCCAACAGAACACCGGGGAGCTGTTTTTT	CASSQQNTGELFF
TRBD2	TRBV4-2	TRBJ2-1	few	TGTGCCAGCAGCCAAGCACTAGCGGGGGGTTACAATGAGCAGTTCTTC	CASSQALAGGYNEQFF
.	TRBV7-9	TRBJ2-1	few	TGTGCCAGCAGCTTACCCAGGGGTATAGGCAATGAGCAGTTCTTC	CASSLPRGIGNEQFF
.	TRBV7-2	TRBJ1-1	few	TGTGCCAGCAGCTTAGGGACTCACCCTGAAGCTTTCTTT	CASSLGTHPEAFF
.	TRBV4-1	TRBJ2-5	few	TGCGCCAGCAGCCAAGATTACGCCCAAGAGACCCAGTACTTC	CASSQDYAQETQYF
.	TRBV5-1	TRBJ2-1	.	TGCGCCAGCAGCTTGGCGCAGGGGTCCAATGAGCAGTTCTTC	CASSLAQGSNEQFF
.	TRBV20-1	TRBJ2-7	.	TGCAGTGCTGACGAAAGGAACTACGAGCAGTACTTC	CSADERNYEQYF
.	TRBV4-1	TRBJ2-5	.	TGCGCCAGCAGCATCCGACAGCAAGAGACCCAGTACTTC	CASSIRQQETQYF
TRBD1	TRBV5-1	TRBJ1-1	few	TGCGCCAGCAGCCCGGGACAGCAGAACACTGAAGCTTTCTTT	CASSPGQQNTEAFF
.	TRBV7-2	TRBJ2-3	.	TGTGCCAGCAGCTCACTAGCCCAAGCCGGCGCAGATACGCAGTATTTT	CASSSLAQAGADTQYF
.	TRBV5-5	TRBJ1-4	few	TGTGCCAGCAGCTTCTCGAGTTCAACTAATGAAAAACTGTTTTTT	CASSFSSSTNEKLFF
.	TRBV12-3/TRBV12-4	TRBJ1-2	.	TGTGCCAGCAGTTGGGGGACGGGGATCGACTACACCTTC	CASSWGTGIDYTF
.	TRBV5-5	TRBJ2-5	.	TGTGCCGGACCAGTATGGGAGTACTTC	CAGPVWEYF
TRBD1	TRBV9	TRBJ2-7	.	TGTGCCAGCAGCACTCCCCGAACAGGGGGCGGGTGGTACGAGCAGTACTTC	CASSTPRTGGGWYEQYF
.	TRBV6-6	TRBJ2-2	.	TGTGCCAGCAGTTACGAGCGGGTCCCCAGCACCGGGGAGCTGTTTTTT	CASSYERVPSTGELFF